The sequence of this T cell receptor beta chain was determined in a study of T cell changes during pregnancy in multiple sclerosis. Some clones are missing from TCRdb's copy, which holds only in-frame ones; the method was immunoSEQ multiplex PCR. The repertoire includes about 77,000 clones, 85% to 95% of them detected once, and around 2.6% sits in the top ten. Germline V gene sequence: CDR1 LNHDA, CDR2 SQIVND (reference sequence). CDR3 length equals 13 residues. Trimming pared 5 bases from V and 5 bases from J, leaving 12 bases between. The input for sequencing was peripheral blood, taken after pregnancy. The receptor was isolated from a female donor in good health, enrolled as a control in a pregnancy study. The chain links TRBV19 to TRBJ2-5, with D possibly TRBD2 on 6 matching bases. The CDR3 reads CASSRTGDETQYF. The DNA of the CDR3 is TGTGCCAGTAGTCGTACGGGGGACGAGACCCAGTACTTC.